Following are 27 T cell receptor beta chains from one sample sequenced in a study of blood T cell repertoires in COVID-19. TCRdb keeps only in-frame clones here, not all; method: immunoSEQ multiplex PCR. The sample gives approximately 72,000 clones, about 82% of which show up once; 23% is in the top ten. Input material: peripheral blood. The receptors were gathered from a man aged 45-65 years with acute or convalescent COVID-19.

The CDR3 loop is CASSQTAGATDTQYF. The DNA of the CDR3 is TGTGCCAGCAGCCAAACCGCGGGGGCCACAGATACGCAGTATTTT. The V gene is TRBV7-3, the J gene TRBJ2-3; D perhaps matches TRBD2 (7 bases). Trimming took 5 bases from V and 2 from J, leaving 14 bases between them. This CDR3 has 15 residues. Germline loops: CDR1 SGHTA, CDR2 FQGTGA.

The chain employs TRBV5-6 and TRBJ2-5, with D maybe TRBD1 (6 bases). CDR3 length equals 13 residues. The V gene lost 4 bases and the J gene lost 4 bases, with 11 bases spanning the gap. CDR1 and CDR2 from the germline V gene are SGHDT and YYEEEE. CDR3 protein: CASSQGFPETQYF. CDR3 bases: TGTGCCAGCAGCCAGGGGTTTCCAGAGACCCAGTACTTC. Full variable domain (outside the CDR3, taken from reference TRBV5-6 and TRBJ2-5): DAGVTQSPTHLIKTRGQQVTLRCSPKSGHDTVSWYQQALGQGPQFIFQYYEEEERQRGNFPDRFSGHQFPNYSSELNVNALLLGDSALYLCASSQGFPETQYFGPGTRLLVL.

This chain connects TRBV6-5 to TRBJ2-2; 9 nucleotides align to TRBD2. V was clipped by 4 bases and J by 1 base; unmatched bases: 1. The CDR3 totals 15 residues. Germline CDR1 reads MNHEY; CDR2 reads SVGAGI. CDR3 protein: CASSSTSGNTGELFF. The CDR3 bases are TGTGCCAGCAGTTCGACTAGCGGGAACACCGGGGAGCTGTTTTTT.

This clone has just a few counts. The CDR3 nucleotides are TGCAGTGCTATACAGGGCAACGAGCAGTACGTC. It translates to CSAIQGNEQYV. The J gene is TRBJ2-7, the V gene TRBV20-1; weak D call: TRBD1 (6 bases). The germline gives CDR1 DFQATT, CDR2 SNEGSKA (reference sequence). Trimming pared 4 bases from V and 5 bases from J, leaving 9 bases between. The CDR3 runs to 11 residues.

This clone was counted once. This chain links TRBV6-5 with TRBJ2-7; D is uncertain. The CDR3 is made up of 13 amino acids. In germline, CDR1 is MNHEY, CDR2 SVGAGI. Trimming removed 2 bases from V and 6 bases from J, with 11 bases in between. The CDR3 loop reads CASSYSPYGEQYV. CDR3 nucleotide sequence: TGTGCCAGCAGTTACAGCCCTTATGGCGAGCAGTACGTC.

The chain's CDR3 is CASSELQGKVEPQHF. The CDR3, as DNA: TGTGCCAGCAGTGAATTACAGGGAAAAGTCGAGCCCCAGCATTTT. The rearrangement uses TRBV6-1 and TRBJ1-5; possible D gene TRBD1, 6 bases. This CDR3 comprises 15 residues. Germline V CDR1 and CDR2: MNHNS, SASEGT. Trimming shortened V by 2 bases and J by 8 bases, and 16 bases separated the two germline ends.

The chain joins TRBV11-2 to TRBJ1-1; TRBD1 is a possible D gene (6 bases). Trimming cost V 4 bases and J 2 bases, with 20 bases left between them. CDR1 and CDR2 from the germline V gene are SGHAT and FQNNGV. The CDR3 extends over 17 amino acids. In nucleotides, the CDR3 is TGTGCCAGCAGCTCGGGAAGGGCCAGGGGAGTCAACACTGAAGCTTTCTTT. Its protein product is CASSSGRARGVNTEAFF.

The rearrangement joins TRBV7-8 to TRBJ2-2; 8 bases match TRBD2. Germline values: CDR1 SGHVS, CDR2 FQNEAQ. J lost 6 bases, V lost 4 bases, and 10 bases had no gene match. CDR3 length equals 16 residues. DNA for the CDR3: TGTGCCAGCAGCTCCCCCGGGGGGGCTAAGGCCGGGGAGCTGTTTTTT. It is translated as CASSSPGGAKAGELFF.

The rearrangement joins TRBV5-1 to TRBJ2-2; D perhaps matches TRBD1 (5 bases). CDR3 length: 15 amino acids. From germline, CDR1 is SGHRS and CDR2 YFSETQ. V lost 1 base and J 6 bases, leaving 13 bases between the germline ends. The CDR3 DNA follows: TGCGCCAGCAGCTTGTTCAGGGATCGAGCCGGGGAGCTGTTTTTT. Translated: CASSLFRDRAGELFF.

The CDR3, as DNA: TGTGCCACCAGCAGAGGGGCGAAGGGCAATCAGCCCCAGCATTTT. Translated, it gives CATSRGAKGNQPQHF. The chain links TRBV15 to TRBJ1-5, with D uncertain. The germline V gene encodes CDR1 LNHNV and CDR2 YYDKDF (reference sequence). Trimming left V 1 base short and J 2 bases short, with 9 bases between. The CDR3 runs 15 residues.

This clone was seen only a few times. The chain uses TRBV5-1 and TRBJ2-7, with a tentative D call TRBD1 (7 bases). The germline V gene has CDR1 SGHRS and CDR2 YFSETQ. This CDR3 comprises 14 residues. The V and J ends lost 1 base and 1 base respectively, with 9 bases between them. The CDR3 sequence is CASSLQGGSYEQYF. As DNA, the CDR3 is TGCGCCAGCAGCTTGCAGGGGGGATCCTACGAGCAGTACTTC. The full variable domain, with the rest looked up from reference TRBV5-1 and TRBJ2-7, is KAGVTQTPRYLIKTRGQQVTLSCSPISGHRSVSWYQQTPGQGLQFLFEYFSETQRNKGNFPGRFSGRQFSNSRSEMNVSTLELGDSALYLCASSLQGGSYEQYFGPGTRLTVT.

The V gene is TRBV7-3, the J gene TRBJ2-1; TRBD1 is a possible D gene (5 bases). In germline, CDR1 is SGHTA, CDR2 FQGTGA. The V gene lost 4 bases and the J gene lost 0 bases, with 13 bases spanning the gap. The CDR3 spans 16 residues. This CDR3 reads CASSYQGRSSYNEQFF. The DNA of the CDR3 is TGTGCCAGCAGCTATCAGGGCAGGAGCTCCTACAATGAGCAGTTCTTC.

As DNA, the CDR3 is TGTGCCAGCAGTTCCCGGACAGGGAATGGCTACACCTTC. Encoded protein: CASSSRTGNGYTF. V gene TRBV12-3 or TRBV12-4 combines with J gene TRBJ1-2; 8 nucleotides line up with TRBD1. With 4 bases clipped from V and 6 bases from J, the junction kept 4 bases outside the gene matches. The CDR3 runs to 13 residues.

This chain links TRBV11-2 with TRBJ1-6; D ambiguous. The CDR3 runs 13 residues. The germline V gene encodes CDR1 SGHAT and CDR2 FQNNGV. V lost 5 bases to trimming and J lost 14 bases, with 16 bases between them. The CDR3 reads CASSTRADRTLHF. CDR3 DNA sequence: TGTGCCAGCAGCACCCGAGCGGATCGAACCCTCCACTTT.

CDR3 DNA sequence: TGTGCCAGCAGTTACCCACCTCCCGGCAGGTATGATGGCTACACCTTC. Residues: CASSYPPPGRYDGYTF. The chain links TRBV6-2 or TRBV6-3 to TRBJ1-2; D unclear. The V end was cut by 2 bases, the J end by 6 bases, with 19 bases between. Germline V gene data show CDR1 as MNHEY and CDR2 as SVGEGT. CDR3 length equals 16 residues.

This clone appeared a single time. This chain connects TRBV15 to TRBJ2-5, with 10 bases fitting TRBD1. Trimming took 1 base from V and 5 from J; bases not matched to a gene: 4. Germline lookup yields CDR1 LNHNV and CDR2 YYDKDF (reference sequence). The CDR3 totals 15 residues. The CDR3 here is CATSRGGTGVETQYF. DNA of the CDR3: TGTGCCACCAGCAGAGGCGGGACAGGGGTCGAGACCCAGTACTTC. The full variable domain, its missing parts supplied by reference TRBV15 and TRBJ2-5, is DAMVIQNPRYQVTQFGKPVTLSCSQTLNHNVMYWYQQKSSQAPKLLFHYYDKDFNNEADTPDNFQSRRPNTSFCFLDIRSPGLGDTAMYLCATSRGGTGVETQYFGPGTRLLVL.

This clone was seen more than once but under ten times. The chain carries TRBV18 and TRBJ2-5; 11 bases match TRBD2. J was trimmed by 0 bases and V by 4 bases; bases with no gene match: 1. Germline lookup yields CDR1 KGHSH and CDR2 LQKENI. The CDR3 runs to 15 residues. CDR3 DNA sequence: TGTGCCAGCTCACTACTAGCGGGGGACCAAGAGACCCAGTACTTC. It codes for CASSLLAGDQETQYF.

The chain uses TRBV25-1 and TRBJ2-7; no firm D call. Trimming shortened V by 4 bases and J by 7 bases, and 11 bases separated the two germline ends. In germline, CDR1 is MGHDK, CDR2 SYGVNS. This CDR3 is built from 12 residues. Written as DNA, the CDR3 is TGTGCCAGCAGTGTAAGTGAACAAGAGCAGTACTTC. Its translation is CASSVSEQEQYF.

The J gene is TRBJ1-1, the V gene TRBV5-1, with 9 bases matching TRBD1. V was pared by 0 bases and J by 1 base, with 4 bases of the junction left unmatched. The CDR3 runs to 16 residues. Germline V gives CDR1 SGHRS, CDR2 YFSETQ. In nucleotides, the CDR3 is TGCGCCAGCAGCTTGGGATGGACAGGGGCGAACACTGAAGCTTTCTTT. Amino acid sequence: CASSLGWTGANTEAFF. The full variable domain, its missing parts supplied by reference TRBV5-1 and TRBJ1-1, is KAGVTQTPRYLIKTRGQQVTLSCSPISGHRSVSWYQQTPGQGLQFLFEYFSETQRNKGNFPGRFSGRQFSNSRSEMNVSTLELGDSALYLCASSLGWTGANTEAFFGQGTRLTVV.

This clone was picked up a small number of times. The chain employs TRBV5-1 and TRBJ1-4; tentative D call: TRBD1 (6 bases). The CDR3 is made up of 17 amino acids. Germline V CDR1 and CDR2: SGHRS, YFSETQ. V was trimmed by 0 bases and J by 3 bases, leaving 15 bases between them. CDR3: CASSLAGRGFANEKLFF. The CDR3 coding sequence is TGCGCCAGCAGCTTGGCCGGCAGGGGATTTGCTAATGAAAAACTGTTTTTT.

This clone was counted a few times. The CDR3 region is CASSFSGQGFYEQYF. The CDR3 coding sequence is TGTGCCAGCAGTTTTTCGGGACAGGGCTTCTACGAGCAGTACTTC. The chain joins TRBV27 to TRBJ2-7; 9 nucleotides line up with TRBD1. This CDR3 spans 15 amino acids. V lost 3 bases and J lost 3; bases outside the gene matches: 6. Germline values: CDR1 MNHEY, CDR2 SMNVEV (reference sequence).

This chain joins TRBV6-1 and TRBJ2-5, with a possible D match to TRBD2 (7 bases). Trimming cost V 3 bases and J 2 bases, with 16 bases left between them. The CDR3 is 16 residues long. Per germline, CDR1 MNHNS and CDR2 SASEGT. CDR3 in amino acids: CASSEGLRGGQETQYF. CDR3 in DNA: TGTGCCAGCAGTGAGGGACTAAGGGGGGGGCAAGAGACCCAGTACTTC.

This sequence joins TRBV5-6 and TRBJ1-6; TRBD1 matches 7 bases. V gave up 2 bases and J gave up 6 bases; unmatched junction bases: 2. Germline V gives CDR1 SGHDT, CDR2 YYEEEE. The CDR3 extends over 14 amino acids. The CDR3 DNA sequence: TGTGCCAGCAGCTTTAACAGGGGTAATTCACCCCTCCACTTT. It specifies CASSFNRGNSPLHF.

This chain links TRBV14 with TRBJ2-3; 10 bases agree with TRBD2. Germline CDR1 reads SGHDN; CDR2 reads FVKESK. V shed 4 bases and J 3 bases; nucleotides not matched to a gene: 10. The CDR3 has 17 residues. The CDR3 DNA is TGTGCCAGCAGCCTCCCTGGGGTAGCGGGGGGAACAGATACGCAGTATTTT. It yields the protein CASSLPGVAGGTDTQYF.

The J gene is TRBJ2-7, the V gene TRBV6-5; 7 bases are shared with TRBD1. The CDR3 runs 12 residues. Germline trimming cut 5 bases from V and 4 bases from J; bases unmatched to any gene: 2. The germline V gene encodes CDR1 MNHEY and CDR2 SVGAGI. The CDR3 bases are TGTGCCAGCAGTCCACAGGGGTACGAGCAGTACGTC. It translates to CASSPQGYEQYV.

The chain links TRBV7-6 to TRBJ2-5; D perhaps matches TRBD1 (8 bases). CDR3 size: 16 residues. The germline gives CDR1 SGHVS, CDR2 FNYEAQ. The V end lost 0 bases, the J end lost 4 bases, and 15 bases lay between the germline ends. CDR3 DNA sequence: TGTGCCAGCAGCTTAGCGCTAACAGGGGGGGGAGAGACCCAGTACTTC. Its translation: CASSLALTGGGETQYF.

The V and J genes are TRBV7-2 and TRBJ1-6; D is ambiguous. Germline V lookup: CDR1 SGHTA, CDR2 FQGNSA. The CDR3 has 14 residues. Trimming left V 0 bases short and J 9 bases short, with 9 bases between. The CDR3 region is CASSLALEVSPLHF. The CDR3 DNA reads TGTGCCAGCAGCTTAGCGTTGGAGGTTTCACCCCTCCACTTT.